A single TCR beta chain is shown here with its context. The data originate from a study of blood T cell repertoires in COVID-19. Method: immunoSEQ multiplex PCR; TCRdb's copy keeps in-frame clones and lacks some. The sample includes tens of thousands of clones, around 85% of them seen just once. CDR1 MDHEN and CDR2 SYDVKM come from the germline V gene. Trimming at V came to 6 bases and at J to 5 bases, leaving 11 bases not matched to a gene. The CDR3 has 16 residues. Sequences were obtained from peripheral blood. This chain uses TRBV28 with TRBJ1-5; 9 nucleotides agree with TRBD1. This clonotype was obtained from an elderly man with acute or convalescent COVID-19. The CDR3 loop reads CASRETGQGWHQPQHF. CDR3 DNA sequence: TGTGCCAGCAGAGAAACGGGACAGGGATGGCATCAGCCCCAGCATTTT.